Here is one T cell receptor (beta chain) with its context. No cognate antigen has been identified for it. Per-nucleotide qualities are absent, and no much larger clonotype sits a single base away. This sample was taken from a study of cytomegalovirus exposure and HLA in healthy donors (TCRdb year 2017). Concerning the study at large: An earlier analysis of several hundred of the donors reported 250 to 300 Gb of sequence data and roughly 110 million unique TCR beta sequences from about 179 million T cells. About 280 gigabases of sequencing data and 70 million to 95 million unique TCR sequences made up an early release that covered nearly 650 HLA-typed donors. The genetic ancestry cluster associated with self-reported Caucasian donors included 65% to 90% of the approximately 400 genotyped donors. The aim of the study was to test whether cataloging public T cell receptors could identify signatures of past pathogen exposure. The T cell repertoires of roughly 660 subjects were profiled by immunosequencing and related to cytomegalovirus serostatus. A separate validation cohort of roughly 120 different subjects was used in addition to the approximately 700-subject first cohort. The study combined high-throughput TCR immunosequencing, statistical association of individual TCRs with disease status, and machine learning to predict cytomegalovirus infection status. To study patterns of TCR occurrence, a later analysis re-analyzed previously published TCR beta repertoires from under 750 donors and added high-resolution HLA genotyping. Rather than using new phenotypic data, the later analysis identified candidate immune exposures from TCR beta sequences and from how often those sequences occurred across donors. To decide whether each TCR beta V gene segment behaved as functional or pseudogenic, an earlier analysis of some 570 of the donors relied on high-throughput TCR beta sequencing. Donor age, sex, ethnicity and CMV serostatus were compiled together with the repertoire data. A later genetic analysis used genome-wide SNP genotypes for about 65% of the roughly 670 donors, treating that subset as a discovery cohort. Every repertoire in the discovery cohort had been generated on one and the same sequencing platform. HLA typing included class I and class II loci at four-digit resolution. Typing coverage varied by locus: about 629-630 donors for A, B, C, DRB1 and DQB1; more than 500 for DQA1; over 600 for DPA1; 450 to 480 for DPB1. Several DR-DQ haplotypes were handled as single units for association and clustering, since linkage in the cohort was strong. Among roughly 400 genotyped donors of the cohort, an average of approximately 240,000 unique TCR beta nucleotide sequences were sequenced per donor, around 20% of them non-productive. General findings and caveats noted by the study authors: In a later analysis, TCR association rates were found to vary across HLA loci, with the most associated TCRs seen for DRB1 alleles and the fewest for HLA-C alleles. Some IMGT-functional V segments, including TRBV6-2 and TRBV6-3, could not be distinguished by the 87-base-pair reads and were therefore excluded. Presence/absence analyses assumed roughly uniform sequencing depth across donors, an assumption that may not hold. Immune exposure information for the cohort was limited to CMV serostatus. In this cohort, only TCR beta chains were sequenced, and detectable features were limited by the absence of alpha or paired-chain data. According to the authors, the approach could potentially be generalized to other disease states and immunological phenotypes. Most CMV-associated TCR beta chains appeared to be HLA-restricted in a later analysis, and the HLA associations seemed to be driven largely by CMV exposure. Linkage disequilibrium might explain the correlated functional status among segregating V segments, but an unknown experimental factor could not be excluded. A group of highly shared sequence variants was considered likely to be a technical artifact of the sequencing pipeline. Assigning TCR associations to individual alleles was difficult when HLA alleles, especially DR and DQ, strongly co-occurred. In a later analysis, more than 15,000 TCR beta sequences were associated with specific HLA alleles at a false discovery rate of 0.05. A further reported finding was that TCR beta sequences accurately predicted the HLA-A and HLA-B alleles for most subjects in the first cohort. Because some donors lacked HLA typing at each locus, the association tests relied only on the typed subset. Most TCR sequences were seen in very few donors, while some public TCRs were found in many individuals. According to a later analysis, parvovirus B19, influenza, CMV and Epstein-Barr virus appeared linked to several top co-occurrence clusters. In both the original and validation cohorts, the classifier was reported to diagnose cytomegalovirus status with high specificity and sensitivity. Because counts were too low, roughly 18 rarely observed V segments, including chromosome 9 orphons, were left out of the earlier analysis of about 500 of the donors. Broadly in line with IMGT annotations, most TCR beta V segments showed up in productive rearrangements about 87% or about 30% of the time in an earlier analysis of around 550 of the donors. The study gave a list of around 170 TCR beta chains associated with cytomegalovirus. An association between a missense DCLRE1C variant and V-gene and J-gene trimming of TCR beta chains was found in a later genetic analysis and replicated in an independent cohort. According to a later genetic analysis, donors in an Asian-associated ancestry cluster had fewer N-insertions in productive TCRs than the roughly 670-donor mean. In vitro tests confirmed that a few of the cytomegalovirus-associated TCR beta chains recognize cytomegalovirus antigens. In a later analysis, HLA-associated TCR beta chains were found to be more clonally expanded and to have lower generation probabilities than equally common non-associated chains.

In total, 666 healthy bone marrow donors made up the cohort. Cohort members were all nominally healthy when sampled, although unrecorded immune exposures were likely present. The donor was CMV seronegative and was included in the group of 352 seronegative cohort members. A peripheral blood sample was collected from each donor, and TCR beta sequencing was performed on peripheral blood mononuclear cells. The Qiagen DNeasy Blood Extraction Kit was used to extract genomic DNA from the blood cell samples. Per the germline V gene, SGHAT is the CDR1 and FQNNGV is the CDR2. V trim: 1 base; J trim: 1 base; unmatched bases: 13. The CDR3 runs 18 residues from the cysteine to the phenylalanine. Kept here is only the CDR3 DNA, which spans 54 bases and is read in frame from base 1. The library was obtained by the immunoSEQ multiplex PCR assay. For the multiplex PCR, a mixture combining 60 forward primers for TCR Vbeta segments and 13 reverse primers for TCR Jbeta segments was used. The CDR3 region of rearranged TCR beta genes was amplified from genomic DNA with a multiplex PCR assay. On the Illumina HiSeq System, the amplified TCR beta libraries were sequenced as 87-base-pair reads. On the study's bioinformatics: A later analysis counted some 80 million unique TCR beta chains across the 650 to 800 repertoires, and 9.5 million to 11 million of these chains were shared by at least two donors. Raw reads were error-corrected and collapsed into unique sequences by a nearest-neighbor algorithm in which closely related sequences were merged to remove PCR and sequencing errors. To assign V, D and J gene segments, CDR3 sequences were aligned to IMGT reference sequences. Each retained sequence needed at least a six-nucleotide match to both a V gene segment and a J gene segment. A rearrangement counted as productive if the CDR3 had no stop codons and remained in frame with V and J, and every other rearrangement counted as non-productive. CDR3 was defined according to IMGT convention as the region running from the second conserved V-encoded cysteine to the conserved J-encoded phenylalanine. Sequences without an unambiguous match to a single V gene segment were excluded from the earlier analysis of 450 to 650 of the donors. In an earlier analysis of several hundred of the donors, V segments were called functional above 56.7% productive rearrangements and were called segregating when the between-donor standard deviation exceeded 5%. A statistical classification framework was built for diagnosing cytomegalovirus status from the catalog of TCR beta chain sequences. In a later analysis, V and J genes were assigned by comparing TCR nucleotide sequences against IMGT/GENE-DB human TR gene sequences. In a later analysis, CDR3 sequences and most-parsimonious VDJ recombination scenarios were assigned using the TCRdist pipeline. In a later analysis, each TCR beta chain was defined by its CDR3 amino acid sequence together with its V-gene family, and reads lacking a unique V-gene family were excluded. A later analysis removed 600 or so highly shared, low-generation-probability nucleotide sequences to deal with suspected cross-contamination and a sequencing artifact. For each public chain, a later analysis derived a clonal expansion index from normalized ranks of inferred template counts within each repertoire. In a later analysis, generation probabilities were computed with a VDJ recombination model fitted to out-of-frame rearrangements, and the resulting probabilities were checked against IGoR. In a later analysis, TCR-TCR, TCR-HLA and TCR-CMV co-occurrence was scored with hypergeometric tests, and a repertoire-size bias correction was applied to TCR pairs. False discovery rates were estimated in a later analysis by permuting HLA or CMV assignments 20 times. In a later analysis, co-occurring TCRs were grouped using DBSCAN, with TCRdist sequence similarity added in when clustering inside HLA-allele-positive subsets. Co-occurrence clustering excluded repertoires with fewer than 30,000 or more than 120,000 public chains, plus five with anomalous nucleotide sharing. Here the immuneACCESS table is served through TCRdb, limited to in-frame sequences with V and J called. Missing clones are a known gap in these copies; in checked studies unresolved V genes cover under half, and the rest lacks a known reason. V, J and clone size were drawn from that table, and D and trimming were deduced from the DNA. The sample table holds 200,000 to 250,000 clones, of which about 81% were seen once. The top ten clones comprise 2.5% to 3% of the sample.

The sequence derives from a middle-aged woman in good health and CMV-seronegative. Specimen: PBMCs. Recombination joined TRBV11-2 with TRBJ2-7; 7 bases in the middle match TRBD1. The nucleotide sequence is TGTGCCAGCAGCTTAGGTGTAAATCTAAGGGACAGTTCCTACGAGCAGTACTTC. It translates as CASSLGVNLRDSSYEQYF.